These 20 T cell receptor beta chains came from one sample sequenced in a study of cytomegalovirus exposure and HLA in healthy donors. Amplification used 60 Vbeta primers and 13 Jbeta primers. The table came from immunoSEQ multiplex PCR; TCRdb's copy has only in-frame clones and leaves some out. The top ten clones hold 3.1% of a sample with some 140,000 clones, roughly three quarters of them seen once. Sequencing was done on a sample of PBMCs. These receptors came from a female donor in good health and CMV-seronegative.

The chain carries TRBV6-6 and TRBJ1-1; weak D call: TRBD1 (6 bases). Germline V lookup: CDR1 MNHNY, CDR2 SVGAGI (reference sequence). The CDR3 is 12 residues long. V was pared by 6 bases and J by 9 bases, with 14 bases between. CDR3 coding DNA: TGTGCCAGCAGCAACAGGGTTGGTCAAGCTTTCTTT. The encoded protein is CASSNRVGQAFF.

The J gene is TRBJ1-2, the V gene TRBV6-6; D not resolved. Germline V gives CDR1 MNHNY, CDR2 SVGAGI (reference sequence). CDR3 length equals 14 residues. V lost 2 bases to trimming and J lost 8 bases, with 15 bases between them. CDR3 DNA: TGTGCCAGCAGTTACCGGACTTCGGGGTACGGCTACACCTTC. Its protein product is CASSYRTSGYGYTF.

There are a few counts of this clone. This sequence joins TRBV6-5 and TRBJ2-5; TRBD2 is a possible D gene (5 bases). Trimming stripped 1 base from V and 1 base from J, with 10 bases between. This CDR3 has 15 residues. Germline CDR1 is MNHEY and CDR2 is SVGAGI. The CDR3 is CASSYFVASQETQYF. In nucleotides, the CDR3 is TGTGCCAGCAGTTACTTCGTAGCGAGCCAAGAGACCCAGTACTTC.

The rearrangement links TRBV6-1 to TRBJ2-7; perhaps TRBD2 as D (5 bases). Germline V gives CDR1 MNHNS, CDR2 SASEGT. The CDR3 sequence is 13 residues long. V was shortened by 3 bases and J by 6 bases, with 12 bases between the two germline ends. Here the CDR3 reads CASSDDWEIEQYF. The CDR3 DNA follows: TGTGCCAGCAGTGATGACTGGGAGATCGAGCAGTACTTC.

The chain joins TRBV25-1 to TRBJ2-3; 8 nucleotides agree with TRBD2. Trimming took 7 bases from V and 0 from J; bases not matched to a gene: 3. The CDR3 is made up of 14 amino acids. Germline loops: CDR1 MGHDK, CDR2 SYGVNS. CDR3 sequence: CASKLAGSTDTQYF. The CDR3 region has the DNA TGTGCCAGCAAGTTAGCGGGGAGCACAGATACGCAGTATTTT.

The gene calls are TRBV18 and TRBJ1-2; D is perhaps TRBD1 (5 bases). Trimming shortened V by 3 bases and J by 4 bases, and 12 bases separated the two germline ends. This CDR3 region has 14 residues. Germline assignment: CDR1 KGHSH and CDR2 LQKENI. In DNA, the CDR3 is TGTGCCAGCTCACCGACAGCGGGCGCCTATGGCTACACCTTC. Amino acids: CASSPTAGAYGYTF. Using reference TRBV18 and TRBJ1-2 for the parts outside the CDR3, the full variable domain is NAGVMQNPRHLVRRRGQEARLRCSPMKGHSHVYWYRQLPEEGLKFMVYLQKENIIDESGMPKERFSAEFPKEGPSILRIQQVVRGDSAAYFCASSPTAGAYGYTFGSGTRLTVV.

The V and J genes are TRBV9 and TRBJ2-1; 9 positions match TRBD1. The V and J ends lost 1 base and 10 bases, in that order; junction bases with no gene match: 6. This CDR3 region has 14 residues. Germline V gene lookup returns CDR1 SGDLS and CDR2 YYNGEE. Here the CDR3 DNA reads TGTGCCAGCAGCGTACAACAGGGGGCAGCCGAGCAGTTCTTC. Amino acid sequence: CASSVQQGAAEQFF.

This chain links TRBV18 with TRBJ2-1; D uncertain. Germline lookup yields CDR1 KGHSH and CDR2 LQKENI. The CDR3 contains 16 residues. V lost 1 base, J lost 0 bases, and 10 bases lay in between. The CDR3 here is CASSPRQTGSYNEQFF. The CDR3 nucleotides read TGTGCCAGCTCACCACGCCAAACTGGCTCCTACAATGAGCAGTTCTTC.

This clone has just a few counts. The genes are TRBV5-1 and TRBJ2-1; maybe TRBD2 (6 bases). V was shortened by 5 bases and J by 5 bases, with 11 bases between the two germline ends. In germline, CDR1 is SGHRS, CDR2 YFSETQ. The CDR3 runs to 13 residues. CDR3 in DNA: TGCGCCAGCAGTGGAGGGGCCAACAATGAGCAGTTCTTC. Its translation is CASSGGANNEQFF.

This clone was detected only a few times. The chain carries TRBV27 and TRBJ2-1; D is undetermined. Germline CDR1 and CDR2: MNHEY and SMNVEV (reference sequence). V gave up 6 bases and J gave up 0 bases, with 12 bases separating them. This CDR3 is 15 amino acids long. CDR3 DNA sequence: TGTGCCAGCAGCTACGTAAGGAGCTCCTACAATGAGCAGTTCTTC. Translated: CASSYVRSSYNEQFF.

The chain recombines TRBV11-2 with TRBJ2-7; a weak D match, TRBD1 (5 bases). The germline V gene encodes CDR1 SGHAT and CDR2 FQNNGV. This CDR3 comprises 14 residues. V was trimmed by 2 bases and J by 6 bases, leaving 14 bases between them. The CDR3 here is CASSLWSRDGEQYF. In DNA form, the CDR3 reads TGTGCCAGCAGCTTATGGTCCAGGGATGGCGAGCAGTACTTC.

The genes are TRBV5-4 and TRBJ2-7; 7 nucleotides agree with TRBD1. Germline CDR1 reads SGHNT; CDR2 reads YYREEE (reference sequence). V gave up 5 bases and J gave up 2 bases; unmatched junction bases: 10. The CDR3 spans 15 residues. The CDR3 spells CASRPDRQVPYEQYF. In DNA form, the CDR3 reads TGTGCCAGCAGACCGGACAGGCAGGTTCCCTACGAGCAGTACTTC.

The chain combines TRBV6-6 with TRBJ2-7; 8 nucleotides line up with TRBD2. The CDR3 has 16 amino acids. Germline V gives CDR1 MNHNY, CDR2 SVGAGI (reference sequence). Losses at the gene ends were 11 bases for V and 7 bases for J; bases not matched to a gene: 22. The DNA of the CDR3 is TGTGCCGCACAACCCTTTTCGACGGGAGGGCGCGGAGAGCAGTACTTC. As protein: CAAQPFSTGGRGEQYF.

The chain uses TRBV4-1 and TRBJ2-7, with D tentatively TRBD2 (5 bases). Germline CDR1 reads MGHRA; CDR2 reads YSYEKL. The CDR3 totals 16 residues. V lost 1 base and J lost 0, with 13 bases in between. CDR3 sequence: CASSQGDGGFSYEQYF. CDR3 DNA: TGCGCCAGCAGCCAAGGAGACGGAGGATTCTCCTACGAGCAGTACTTC.

This rearrangement joins TRBV5-1 to TRBJ2-1, with TRBD2 as a possible D gene (6 bases). Germline V gene data show CDR1 as SGHRS and CDR2 as YFSETQ. Deletions cut 0 bases from V and 4 bases from J, with 11 bases between. The CDR3 spans 15 residues. The CDR3 DNA sequence: TGCGCCAGCAGCTTGGCTCCGGGAGCATACAATGAGCAGTTCTTC. It codes for CASSLAPGAYNEQFF.

The sample holds one count of this clone. The CDR3 protein is CAWKGGSYNEQFF. In DNA form, the CDR3 reads TGTGCCTGGAAAGGGGGATCCTACAATGAGCAGTTCTTC. The chain is built from TRBV30 and TRBJ2-1; possible D gene TRBD1, 6 bases. Germline-derived CDR1 and CDR2 are GTSNPN and SVGIG (reference sequence). V shed 4 bases and J shed 1 base, with 8 bases lying between them. The CDR3 has 13 residues.

The rearrangement links TRBV5-5 to TRBJ2-5; D is ambiguous. Between the trimmed V and J ends, which lost 0 bases and 1 base, there was a span of 7 bases. The CDR3 extends over 14 amino acids. The V gene's germline CDR1 is SGHKS and CDR2 YYEKEE (reference sequence). The DNA for the CDR3 is TGTGCCAGCAGCTTGGGACTGATCCAAGAGACCCAGTACTTC. Protein sequence: CASSLGLIQETQYF.

This chain uses TRBV5-1 with TRBJ1-1; 8 positions match TRBD1. CDR3 length: 14 amino acids. V lost 1 base to trimming and J lost 4 bases; unmatched junction nucleotides: 3. CDR1 and CDR2 from the germline V gene are SGHRS and YFSETQ. The CDR3 DNA reads as TGCGCCAGCAGCTTGACAGGGGGAGGCACTGAAGCTTTCTTT. Translation: CASSLTGGGTEAFF.

The rearrangement uses TRBV30 and TRBJ2-7; D might be TRBD2 (5 bases). Trimming removed 2 bases at V and 6 bases at J, with 17 bases between. The CDR3 runs to 14 residues. The germline V gene encodes CDR1 GTSNPN and CDR2 SVGIG (reference sequence). The CDR3 DNA is TGTGCCTGGAGTACCCTCACCTGGACTGGCGAGCAGTACTTC. It codes for CAWSTLTWTGEQYF.

The gene calls are TRBV5-8 and TRBJ2-7; 10 positions match TRBD2. The trim removed 7 bases at V and 3 bases at J, leaving 19 bases unmatched. The germline gives CDR1 SGHTS, CDR2 YDEGEE. CDR3 length: 18 residues. For the CDR3, the DNA is TGTGCCAGCTCCATGGTGTTTCTAGCGGGAGCCCAAATCTACGAGCAGTACTTC. Its protein is CASSMVFLAGAQIYEQYF.